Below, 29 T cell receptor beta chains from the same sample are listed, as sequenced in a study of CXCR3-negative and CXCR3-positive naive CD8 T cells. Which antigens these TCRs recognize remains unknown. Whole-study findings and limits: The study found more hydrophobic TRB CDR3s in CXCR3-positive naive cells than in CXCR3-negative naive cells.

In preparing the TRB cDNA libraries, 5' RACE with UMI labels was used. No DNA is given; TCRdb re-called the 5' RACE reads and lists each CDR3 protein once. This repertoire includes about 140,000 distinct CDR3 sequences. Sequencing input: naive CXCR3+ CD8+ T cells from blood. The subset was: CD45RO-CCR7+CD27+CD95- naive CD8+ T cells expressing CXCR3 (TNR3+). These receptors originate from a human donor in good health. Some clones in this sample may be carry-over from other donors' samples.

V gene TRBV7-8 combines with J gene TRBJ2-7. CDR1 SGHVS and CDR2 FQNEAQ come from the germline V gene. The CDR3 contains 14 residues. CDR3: CASSSPQYPTRQFF.

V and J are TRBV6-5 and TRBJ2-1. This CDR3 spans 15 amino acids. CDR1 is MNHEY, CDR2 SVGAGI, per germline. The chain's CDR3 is CASSYGGSSYNEQFF.

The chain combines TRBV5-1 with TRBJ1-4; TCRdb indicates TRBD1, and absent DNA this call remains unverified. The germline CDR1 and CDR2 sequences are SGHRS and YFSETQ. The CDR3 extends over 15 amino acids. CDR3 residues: CASSRDRVYDEKLFF.

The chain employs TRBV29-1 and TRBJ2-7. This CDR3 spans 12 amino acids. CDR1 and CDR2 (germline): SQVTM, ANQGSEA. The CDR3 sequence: CSVEGDFYEQDF.

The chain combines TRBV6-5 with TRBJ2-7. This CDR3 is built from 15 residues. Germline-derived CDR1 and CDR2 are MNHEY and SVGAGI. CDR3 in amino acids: CASSYSGTGSYEQYF.

CDR3 loop: CSARDLTSGSYEQYF. The chain uses TRBV20-1 and TRBJ2-7; as DNA is missing, the TRBD2 call by TCRdb cannot be tested. This CDR3 has 15 residues. Germline V gene lookup returns CDR1 DFQATT and CDR2 SNEGSKA (reference sequence).

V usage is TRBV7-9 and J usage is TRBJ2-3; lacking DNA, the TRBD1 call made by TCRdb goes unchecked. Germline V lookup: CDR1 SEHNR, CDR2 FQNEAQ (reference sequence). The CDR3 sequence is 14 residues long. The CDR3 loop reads CASSFGPTENTQYF.

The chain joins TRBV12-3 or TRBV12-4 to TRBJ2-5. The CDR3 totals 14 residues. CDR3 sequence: CASSSSQYQETQYF.

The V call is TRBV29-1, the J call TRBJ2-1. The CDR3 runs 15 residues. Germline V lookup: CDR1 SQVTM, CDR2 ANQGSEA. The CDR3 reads CSVDGGADSYNEQFF.

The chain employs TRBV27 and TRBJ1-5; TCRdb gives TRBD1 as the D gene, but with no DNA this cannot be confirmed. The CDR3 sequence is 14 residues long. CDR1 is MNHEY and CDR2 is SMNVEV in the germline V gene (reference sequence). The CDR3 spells CASSTDKVFQPQHF.

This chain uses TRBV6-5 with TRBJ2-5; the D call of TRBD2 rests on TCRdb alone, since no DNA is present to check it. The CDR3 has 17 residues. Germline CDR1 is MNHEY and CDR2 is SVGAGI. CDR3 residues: CASSSKRGARSGETQYF.

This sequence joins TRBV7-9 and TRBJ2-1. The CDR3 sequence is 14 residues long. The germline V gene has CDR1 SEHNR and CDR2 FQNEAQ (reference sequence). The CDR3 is CASSLTIGRGEQFF.

The CDR3 reads CASSLGGLVFYEQYF. The chain couples TRBV5-6 to TRBJ2-7; TCRdb gives TRBD2 as the D gene, but with no DNA this cannot be confirmed. Germline V gene lookup returns CDR1 SGHDT and CDR2 YYEEEE. The length of the CDR3 is 15 residues.

CDR3 in amino acids: CAWSVLRAMSEQYF. V and J are TRBV30 and TRBJ2-7; lacking DNA, the TRBD1 call made by TCRdb goes unchecked. Germline assignment: CDR1 GTSNPN and CDR2 SVGIG (reference sequence). The CDR3 is 14 residues long.

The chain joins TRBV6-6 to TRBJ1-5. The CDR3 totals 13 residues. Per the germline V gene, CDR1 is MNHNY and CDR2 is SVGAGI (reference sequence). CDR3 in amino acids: CASTPSMGQPQHF.

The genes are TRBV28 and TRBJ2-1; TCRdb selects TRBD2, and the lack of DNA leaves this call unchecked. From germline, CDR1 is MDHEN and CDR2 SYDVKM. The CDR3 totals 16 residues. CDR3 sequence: CASRNRGLVSYNEQFF.

The CDR3 spells CASRYDSNTEAFF. This chain uses TRBV7-9 with TRBJ1-1; without DNA, the TCRdb call of TRBD1 cannot be checked. The CDR3 loop spans 13 amino acids. The V gene's germline CDR1 is SEHNR and CDR2 FQNEAQ (reference sequence).

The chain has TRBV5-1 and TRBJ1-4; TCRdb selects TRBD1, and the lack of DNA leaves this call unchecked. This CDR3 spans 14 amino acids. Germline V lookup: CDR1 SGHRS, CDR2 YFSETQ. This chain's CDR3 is CASSLGDRNEKLFF.

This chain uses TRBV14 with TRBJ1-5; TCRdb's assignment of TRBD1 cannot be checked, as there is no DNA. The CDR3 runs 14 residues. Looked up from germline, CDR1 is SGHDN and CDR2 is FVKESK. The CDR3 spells CASSQGTGGWPQHF.

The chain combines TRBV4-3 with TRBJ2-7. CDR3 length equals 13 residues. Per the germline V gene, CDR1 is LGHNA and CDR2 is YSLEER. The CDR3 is CASSQEASYEQYF.

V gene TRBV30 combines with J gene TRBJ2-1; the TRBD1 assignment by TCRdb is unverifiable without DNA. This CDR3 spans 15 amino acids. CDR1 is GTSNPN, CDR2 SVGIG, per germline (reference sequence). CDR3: CAWSRQVTPGGEQFF.

The chain's CDR3 is CASSFRQPVVF. The J gene is TRBJ1-1, the V gene TRBV13; with no DNA, the TCRdb D assignment of TRBD1 cannot be verified. From germline, CDR1 is PRHDT and CDR2 FYEKMQ (reference sequence). This CDR3 contains 11 residues.

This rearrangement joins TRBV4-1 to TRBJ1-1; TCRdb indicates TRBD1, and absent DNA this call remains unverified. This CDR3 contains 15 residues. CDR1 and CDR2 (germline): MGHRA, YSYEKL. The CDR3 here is CASSQEPGAATEAFF.

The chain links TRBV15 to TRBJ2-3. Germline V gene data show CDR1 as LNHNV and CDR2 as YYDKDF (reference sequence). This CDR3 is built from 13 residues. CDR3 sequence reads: CATSRTSTDTQYF.

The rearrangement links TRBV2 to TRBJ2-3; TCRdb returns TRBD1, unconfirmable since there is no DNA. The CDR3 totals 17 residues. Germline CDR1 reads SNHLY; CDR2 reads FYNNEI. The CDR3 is CASSDDQDRESIDTQYF. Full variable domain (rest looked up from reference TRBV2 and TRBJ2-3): EPEVTQTPSHQVTQMGQEVILRCVPISNHLYFYWYRQILGQKVEFLVSFYNNEISEKSEIFDDQFSVERPDGSNFTLKIRSTKLEDSAMYFCASSDDQDRESIDTQYFGPGTRLTVL.

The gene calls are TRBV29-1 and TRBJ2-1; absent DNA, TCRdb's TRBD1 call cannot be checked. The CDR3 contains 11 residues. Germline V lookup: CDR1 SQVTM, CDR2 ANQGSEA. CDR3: CSVPDGGEQFF.

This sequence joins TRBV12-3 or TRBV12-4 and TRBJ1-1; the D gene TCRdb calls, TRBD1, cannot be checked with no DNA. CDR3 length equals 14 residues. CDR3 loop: CASSSLGVNTEAFF.

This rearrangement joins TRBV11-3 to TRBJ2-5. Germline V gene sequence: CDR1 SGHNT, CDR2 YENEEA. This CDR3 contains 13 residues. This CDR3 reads CASSLSPQETQYF.

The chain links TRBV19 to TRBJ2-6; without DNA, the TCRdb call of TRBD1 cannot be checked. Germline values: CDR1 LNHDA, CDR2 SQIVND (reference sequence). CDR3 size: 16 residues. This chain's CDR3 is CASTPAAGPGANVLTF.